This T cell receptor (beta chain) was captured in a study of T cell responses to AZD1222 COVID-19 vaccine (dated by TCRdb to the early 2020s). Regarding the research as a whole: A total of more than 230 trial participants underwent TCR sequencing, of whom 207 received two doses of AZD1222 and some 25 received two doses of the MenACWY control vaccine. Enrollment into the trials was organized by age into subgroups of 18-55, 56-69 and 70-plus years, and those subgroups contained about 150, 27 and 61 TCR-sequenced participants, respectively.

Taken from cysteine to phenylalanine, the CDR3 has 11 residues. The only DNA kept is the CDR3, 33 bases in frame from the first base. V and J lose 5 bases and 5 bases, and a span of 9 bases separates them. CDR1 is given as DFQATT and CDR2 as SNEGSKA, both from the germline V gene (reference sequence). The time point label for this specimen denotes: baseline before first vaccination. The sample's treatment or condition, from its label and the paper: meningococcal conjugate vaccine given as trial control. Vaccinee samples came from UK trials COV001 and COV002, including a single-blind randomized controlled phase 2/3 trial of AZD1222 (ChAdOx1 nCoV-19) in healthy adults. For TCRbeta chain sequencing, PBMC samples were collected from trial participants at day 0 and at day 28 after the second dose. The CDR3 regions of human TCRbeta chains were subjected to immunosequencing. The study's own analysis went as follows. Repertoire TCRs were checked for matches against a reference library of SARS-CoV-2-specific TCRs that had been generated using the MIRA antigen-specificity platform. Breadth was defined as the fraction of unique TCRs that were SARS-CoV-2-associated. Depth was defined as the fraction of total T cells that were SARS-CoV-2-associated. Using the MIRA data, every spike-specific TCR was mapped to the spike region that the TCR reacted to and assigned to either a CD4 or a CD8 class. Log10-transformed breadth and depth values were compared by one-way ANOVA with Sidak's multiple comparisons tests. Held by TCRdb, this immuneACCESS table contains in-frame sequences only and omits some clones. Under half of the omission traces to an unresolved V gene where checked; the cause of the rest is unknown. V, J and clone size are taken as reported in that table, and D and trimming were inferred from the DNA itself. The sample yields hundreds of thousands of clones; 93% were counted once. The ten largest clones capture roughly 0.99% of the sample.

Broad study findings and their caveats: Only five to seven AZD1222 recipients were SARS-CoV-2 seropositive at baseline, limiting conclusions about previously exposed vaccinees. In the small 56-69-year group, the increase in depth fell short of significance, most likely because of low power. After two AZD1222 doses, both the breadth and the depth of spike-specific TCRs were significantly higher than at day 0 and than in MenACWY recipients. Nearly half of unique spike-specific TCRs reportedly recognized epitopes outside regions mutated in the B.1.351 and B.1.1.7 variants. Vaccine-associated CD4 TCRs spanned the whole spike protein, with dominant responses in regions 160-218 and 743-854. Because no day 14 peak-response samples were available, the repertoires could be characterized only after the peak T cell response. Participants were mostly white British and included more females than males, and it was suggested by the authors that clonal diversity may have been underestimated.

This clone was observed once. The antigen it recognizes is unknown. No much larger clone exists at a distance of one base, and base qualities are not known. This sequence was found in an adult in good health. This receptor chain uses TRBV20-1 and TRBJ1-1; the D segment could be TRBD1, given 5 matching bases. The source material was peripheral blood, sampled on day 0 of MenACWY control vaccination. The encoded CDR3 is CSAPGKTEAFF. The DNA sequence is as follows: TGCAGTGCTCCAGGGAAAACTGAAGCTTTCTTT.